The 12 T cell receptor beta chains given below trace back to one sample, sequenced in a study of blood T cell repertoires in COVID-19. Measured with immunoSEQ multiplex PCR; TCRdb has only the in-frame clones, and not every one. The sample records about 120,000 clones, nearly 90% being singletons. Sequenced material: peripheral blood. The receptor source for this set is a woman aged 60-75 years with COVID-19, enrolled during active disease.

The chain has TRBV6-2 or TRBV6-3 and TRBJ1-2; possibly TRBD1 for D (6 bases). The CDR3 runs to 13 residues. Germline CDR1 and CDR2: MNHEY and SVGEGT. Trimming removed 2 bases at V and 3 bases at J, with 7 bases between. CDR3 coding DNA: TGTGCCAGCAGTTACCAGGGGCACTATGGCTACACCTTC. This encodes CASSYQGHYGYTF.

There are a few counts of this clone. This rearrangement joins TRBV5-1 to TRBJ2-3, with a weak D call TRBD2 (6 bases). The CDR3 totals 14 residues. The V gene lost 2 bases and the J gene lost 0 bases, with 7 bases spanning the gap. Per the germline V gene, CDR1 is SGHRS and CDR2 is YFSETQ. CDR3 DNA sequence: TGCGCCAGCAGCTTTGGGGGGAGCACAGATACGCAGTATTTT. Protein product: CASSFGGSTDTQYF.

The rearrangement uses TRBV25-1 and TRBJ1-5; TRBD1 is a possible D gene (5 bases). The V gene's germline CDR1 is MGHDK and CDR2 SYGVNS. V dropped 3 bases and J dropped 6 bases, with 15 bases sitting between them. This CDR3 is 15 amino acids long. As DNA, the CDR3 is TGTGCCAGCAGTGACCTCGACAGTACCGGTCAGCCCCAGCATTTT. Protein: CASSDLDSTGQPQHF.

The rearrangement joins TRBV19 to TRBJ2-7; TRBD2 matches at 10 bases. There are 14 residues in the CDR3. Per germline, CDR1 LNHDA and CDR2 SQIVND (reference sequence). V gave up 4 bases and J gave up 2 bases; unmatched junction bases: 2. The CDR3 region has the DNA TGTGCCAGTAGTACAACTAGCGGGGCCTACGAGCAGTACTTC. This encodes CASSTTSGAYEQYF.

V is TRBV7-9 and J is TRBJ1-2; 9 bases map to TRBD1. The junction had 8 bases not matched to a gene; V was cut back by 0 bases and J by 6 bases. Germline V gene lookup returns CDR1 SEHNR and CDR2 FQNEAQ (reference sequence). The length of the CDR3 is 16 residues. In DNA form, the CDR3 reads TGTGCCAGCAGCTTAGCGACAGGGGGAGCGACAAATGGCTACACCTTC. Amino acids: CASSLATGGATNGYTF.

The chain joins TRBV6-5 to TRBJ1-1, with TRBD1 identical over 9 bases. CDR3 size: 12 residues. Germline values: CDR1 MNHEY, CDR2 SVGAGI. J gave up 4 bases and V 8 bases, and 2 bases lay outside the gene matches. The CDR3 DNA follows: TGTGCCAGCGACAGGGGGAGCACTGAAGCTTTCTTT. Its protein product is CASDRGSTEAFF.

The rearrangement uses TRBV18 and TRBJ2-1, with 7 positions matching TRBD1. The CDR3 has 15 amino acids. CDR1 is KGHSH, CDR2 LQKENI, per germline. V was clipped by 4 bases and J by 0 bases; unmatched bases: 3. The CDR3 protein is CASSRDSNSYNEQFF. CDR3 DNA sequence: TGTGCCAGCTCACGGGACAGCAACTCCTACAATGAGCAGTTCTTC.

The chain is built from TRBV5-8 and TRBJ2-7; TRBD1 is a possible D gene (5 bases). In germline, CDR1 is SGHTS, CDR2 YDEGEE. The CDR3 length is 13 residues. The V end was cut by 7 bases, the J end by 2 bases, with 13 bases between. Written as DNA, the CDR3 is TGTGCCAGCCATAACAAGGGGACCTACGAGCAGTACTTC. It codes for CASHNKGTYEQYF.

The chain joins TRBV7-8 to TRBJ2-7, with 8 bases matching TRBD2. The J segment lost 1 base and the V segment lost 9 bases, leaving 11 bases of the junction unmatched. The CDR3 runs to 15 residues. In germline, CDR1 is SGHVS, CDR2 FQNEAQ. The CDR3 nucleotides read TGTGCCAGTTACAGCGCGGGGGGAGGTTCCTACGAGCAGTACTTC. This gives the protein CASYSAGGGSYEQYF.

The CDR3 region is CASSLHPDAGGLKTQYF. CDR3 in DNA: TGTGCCAGCAGCTTACACCCCGACGCAGGGGGCCTGAAGACCCAGTACTTC. V gene TRBV11-2 combines with J gene TRBJ2-5, with 8 bases matching TRBD1. Germline-derived CDR1 and CDR2 are SGHAT and FQNNGV. V shed 2 bases, J shed 6 bases, and the junction held 14 bases outside the gene matches. The CDR3 has 17 residues.

DNA of the CDR3: TGTGCCAGTAGTCCGTTCTTTGGGACAGGCAGCTCCTACGAGCAGTACTTC. Translation gives CASSPFFGTGSSYEQYF. The gene calls are TRBV19 and TRBJ2-7; 8 positions agree with TRBD1. The germline V gene encodes CDR1 LNHDA and CDR2 SQIVND (reference sequence). This CDR3 has 17 residues. V shed 5 bases, J shed 0 bases, and the junction held 12 bases outside the gene matches.

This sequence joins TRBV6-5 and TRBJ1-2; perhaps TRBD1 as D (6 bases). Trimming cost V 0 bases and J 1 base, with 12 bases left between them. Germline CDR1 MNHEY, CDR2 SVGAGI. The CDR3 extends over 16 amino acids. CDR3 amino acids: CASSYSRDTVNYGYTF. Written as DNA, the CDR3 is TGTGCCAGCAGTTACTCAAGGGACACAGTTAACTATGGCTACACCTTC.